The rows below give T cell receptor beta chains drawn from one sample of a study of shared clonotypes between healthy human individuals. Assay used: immunoSEQ multiplex PCR; TCRdb lists only in-frame clones, some missing. The sample yields approximately 2,000,000 clones, under 95% seen once. The sequenced material came from naive CD4+ T cells from PBMCs. The receptors originated from a young man in good health. Some clones in this sample may be carry-over from other donors' samples. CDR3s include the opening cysteine and the closing phenylalanine or tryptophan. The D gene is left open where the match is weak. The size of a clone is reported for some rows only, either as once, few or many, or as a class for expanded clones.

j_call v_call d_call clone_size cdr3_length cdr3_nt cdr3_aa
TRBJ1-3 TRBV6-1 . . 13 TGTGCCAGCAGTGACCGACTAGGAAACACCATATATTTT CASSDRLGNTIYF
TRBJ2-5 TRBV5-1 TRBD2 . 16 TGCGCCAGCTTTAACCCAGCGGGAGGAGGGCAAGAGACCCAGTACTTC CASFNPAGGGQETQYF
TRBJ2-7 TRBV11-2 . . 14 TGTGCCAGCAGCCCCCGGACGGGAGCCTACGAGCAGTACTTC CASSPRTGAYEQYF
TRBJ1-1 TRBV6-4 . once 15 TGTGCCAGCAGTGTGGAGGGGGGAATGAACACTGAAGCTTTCTTT CASSVEGGMNTEAFF
TRBJ2-5 TRBV5-1 . . 17 TGCGCCAGCAGCTGGACACAACAGAGGTTTCGGGAAGCGACCCAGTACTTC CASSWTQQRFREATQYF
TRBJ2-7 TRBV11-2 . few 12 TGTGCCAGCAGCTTGGAGGCCTACGAGCAGTACTTC CASSLEAYEQYF
TRBJ2-1 TRBV2 TRBD1 . 16 TGTGCCAGCAGTCGGAAGGACAGGGCGACCTACAATGAGCAGTTCTTC CASSRKDRATYNEQFF
TRBJ2-7 TRBV5-1 TRBD2 . 16 TGCGCCAGCAGCGGGCCTCTAGCGGGAGGTAGCTACGAGCAGTACTTC CASSGPLAGGSYEQYF
TRBJ2-3 TRBV5-1 TRBD1 . 17 TGCGCCAGCAGCCCCCAAGCGGACAGGGGCGGCACAGATACGCAGTATTTT CASSPQADRGGTDTQYF
TRBJ2-3 TRBV15 TRBD2 . 19 TGTGCCACCAGCAGAGATTTTGGGGGAGGGCCTATTATTGCAGATACGCAGTATTTT CATSRDFGGGPIIADTQYF
TRBJ1-2 TRBV28 . . 15 TGTGCCAGCAGTTTTCCCGGGACGGAGGTCTATGGCTACACCTTC CASSFPGTEVYGYTF
TRBJ2-5 TRBV2 . . 14 TGTGCCAGCAGTGAAGCAAATCAGGGAACAACCCAGTACTTC CASSEANQGTTQYF
TRBJ2-1 TRBV5-6 . once 15 TGTGCCAGCAGCTTGGGGCAGATTACCTACAATGAGCAGTTCTTC CASSLGQITYNEQFF
TRBJ1-5 TRBV28 TRBD1 . 18 TGTGCCAGCAGTCACCCCTACCCGGGGACAGTTAGCAATCAGCCCCAGCATTTT CASSHPYPGTVSNQPQHF
TRBJ1-1 TRBV18 . once 13 TGTGCCAGCCGAGACGGTGGACGCACTGAAGCTTTCTTT CASRDGGRTEAFF
TRBJ1-1 TRBV7-3 . . 13 TGTGCCAGCAGCCAAGATAGGGAGACTGAAGCTTTCTTT CASSQDRETEAFF
TRBJ2-5 TRBV10-3 . . 15 TGTGCCATCAGACCGGGGAGGGGGTCCCAAGAGACCCAGTACTTC CAIRPGRGSQETQYF
TRBJ1-1 TRBV29-1 . few 13 TGCAGCGTTGAAGTGTCAATGAACACTGAAGCTTTCTTT CSVEVSMNTEAFF
TRBJ2-2 TRBV28 . once 15 TGTGCCAGCAGTTTACGGAGCGGGAACACCGGGGAGCTGTTTTTT CASSLRSGNTGELFF
TRBJ2-7 TRBV4-1 TRBD2 once 17 TGCGCCAGCAGCCAAGCCGGGCTAGCGGGAGGAGGCCTCGAGCAGTACTTC CASSQAGLAGGGLEQYF